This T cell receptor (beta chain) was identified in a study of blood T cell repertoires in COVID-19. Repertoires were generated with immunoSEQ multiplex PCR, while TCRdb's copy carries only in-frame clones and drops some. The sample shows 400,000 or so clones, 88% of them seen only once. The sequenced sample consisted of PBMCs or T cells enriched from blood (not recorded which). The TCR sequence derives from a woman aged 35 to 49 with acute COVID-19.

CDR3 nucleotides: TGTGCCAGCCGTTTACAGGGGTCCACCGGGGAGCTGTTTTTT. Translation: CASRLQGSTGELFF. The chain has TRBV6-5 and TRBJ2-2; 7 nucleotides align to TRBD1. The CDR3 sequence is 14 residues long. The germline V gene encodes CDR1 MNHEY and CDR2 SVGAGI. Unmatched junction bases numbered 7, after V lost 8 bases and J lost 4 bases.